This entry lists 26 T cell receptor beta chains sequenced from one sample in a study of blood T cells in healthy people across ages. It was with a sample-barcoded 5' primer and a J-beta primer mix that a second PCR of roughly 7 to 12 cycles was run. Via MiXCR, TCRdb re-called the 5' RACE reads, giving one row per CDR3 protein. The profile shows about 540,000 distinct CDR3 sequences, 24% of them singletons. The sample also formed part of further work on T cells of mothers and their children.

The specimen was blood. These receptors all come from a boy under 18 in good health.

This clonotype was seen a handful of times. The chain combines TRBV6-2 or TRBV6-3 with TRBJ2-7, with D possibly matching TRBD1 (5 bases). Trimming cost V 5 bases and J 0 bases, with 8 bases left between them. CDR1 is MNHEY and CDR2 is SVGEGT in the germline V gene. CDR3 length equals 13 residues. The CDR3 loop reads CASSKQDSYEQYF. The CDR3 region has the DNA TGTGCCAGCAGTAAACAGGACTCCTACGAGCAGTACTTC.

This clonotype was seen more than once but under ten times. The chain has TRBV4-1 and TRBJ1-2; weak D call: TRBD1 (5 bases). Trimming removed 3 bases from V and 6 bases from J, with 17 bases in between. The CDR3 totals 15 residues. Germline CDR1 MGHRA, CDR2 YSYEKL. CDR3 amino acids: CASSQPRDPRDGYTF. DNA of the CDR3: TGCGCCAGCAGCCAGCCCCGGGACCCTCGCGATGGCTACACCTTC.

This clonotype was seen a few times. The genes are TRBV6-5 and TRBJ1-2; 10 nucleotides line up with TRBD1. This CDR3 is built from 16 residues. Trimming removed 2 bases from V and 5 bases from J; junction bases left unmatched: 8. Germline V gives CDR1 MNHEY, CDR2 SVGAGI. The CDR3 loop reads CASSYATGQGSYGYTF. In nucleotides, the CDR3 is TGTGCCAGCAGTTACGCGACGGGACAGGGGTCTTATGGCTACACCTTC.

As regards this clonotype: A much more abundant neighbour one base away suggests this may be a read error. The V call is TRBV7-9, the J call TRBJ2-7; TRBD1 is a possible D gene (6 bases). The germline CDR1 and CDR2 sequences are SEHNR and FQNEAQ (reference sequence). There are 12 residues in the CDR3. V dropped 4 bases and J dropped 3 bases, with 7 bases sitting between them. The CDR3, as DNA: TGTGCCAGCAGCTGGGACATCTACGAGCAGTACTTC. Protein: CASSWDIYEQYF.

The V call is TRBV6-5, the J call TRBJ1-5; TRBD1 might be the D (5 bases). CDR3 length: 15 residues. Per the germline V gene, CDR1 is MNHEY and CDR2 is SVGAGI. V was cut by 5 bases and J by 2 bases, with 13 bases left in between. In DNA form, the CDR3 reads TGTGCCAGCAGTCCCAGGGACTTAGGCAATCAGCCCCAGCATTTT. Protein sequence: CASSPRDLGNQPQHF.

This clonotype was detected a few times. The chain is built from TRBV4-3 and TRBJ2-5; a weak D match, TRBD2 (5 bases). Germline V gene sequence: CDR1 LGHNA, CDR2 YSLEER. The CDR3 totals 15 residues. V lost 0 bases and J lost 4, with 12 bases in between. DNA for the CDR3: TGCGCCAGCAGCCAAGATCGGGGTAGAAGAGAGACCCAGTACTTC. Amino acids: CASSQDRGRRETQYF.

This clonotype has only a few counts. The chain uses TRBV3-1 and TRBJ2-2; the match to TRBD1 covers 7 bases. The length of the CDR3 is 17 residues. Germline values: CDR1 LGHDT, CDR2 YNNKEL (reference sequence). V shed 1 base and J 5 bases; nucleotides not matched to a gene: 10. Here the CDR3 reads CASSQAPLGRGTGELFF. Written as DNA, the CDR3 is TGTGCCAGCAGCCAAGCCCCCTTAGGCAGGGGGACCGGGGAGCTGTTTTTT.

The chain carries TRBV12-3 or TRBV12-4 and TRBJ1-2, with D tentatively TRBD1 (5 bases). V was cut by 3 bases and J by 6 bases, with 14 bases left in between. The CDR3 is 14 amino acids. CDR3 DNA sequence: TGTGCCAGCAGTTTTTCCGGGGGTAGCGATGGCTACACCTTC. It yields the protein CASSFSGGSDGYTF.

The chain uses TRBV28 and TRBJ2-5; 9 bases agree with TRBD2. Judging by the DNA end, TRBJ2-7 fits better; the J call may be wrong. This CDR3 spans 14 amino acids. Per germline, CDR1 MDHEN and CDR2 SYDVKM. The CDR3 DNA reads TGTGCCAGCAAGTGGACTAGCGCTTCCTACGAGCAGTACTTC. It specifies CASKWTSASYEQYF.

This clonotype was observed a handful of times. The chain uses TRBV20-1 and TRBJ2-1, with D possibly TRBD2 on 5 matching bases. V lost 5 bases to trimming and J lost 9 bases, with 11 bases between them. Germline V CDR1 and CDR2: DFQATT, SNEGSKA (reference sequence). This CDR3 is built from 11 residues. The DNA for the CDR3 is TGCAGTGCTCAGACTAACACTGAGCAGTTCTTC. It yields the protein CSAQTNTEQFF.

The V call is TRBV5-1, the J call TRBJ2-3; D perhaps matches TRBD2 (5 bases). This CDR3 contains 15 residues. Trimming cost V 6 bases and J 0 bases, with 14 bases left between them. Germline lookup yields CDR1 SGHRS and CDR2 YFSETQ. The CDR3 here is CASNSSGTSTDTQYF. CDR3 coding DNA: TGCGCCAGCAACTCAAGCGGCACAAGCACAGATACGCAGTATTTT.

This clonotype was seen more than once but under ten times. V usage is TRBV6-5 and J usage is TRBJ1-5; D uncertain. CDR3 size: 13 residues. V gave up 9 bases and J gave up 0 bases, with 9 bases separating them. The V gene's germline CDR1 is MNHEY and CDR2 SVGAGI. The chain's CDR3 is CASRIDSNQPQHF. CDR3 in DNA: TGTGCCAGTCGGATTGATAGCAATCAGCCCCAGCATTTT.

The chain uses TRBV28 and TRBJ2-7, with 10 bases that match TRBD2. The V and J ends lost 7 bases and 4 bases, in that order; junction bases with no gene match: 4. The CDR3 contains 13 residues. The germline V gene encodes CDR1 MDHEN and CDR2 SYDVKM. The CDR3 nucleotides are TGTGCCAGCAATAGCGGGGGGTCGTACGAGCAGTACTTC. Residues: CASNSGGSYEQYF.

This chain links TRBV19 with TRBJ2-5; TRBD1 or TRBD2 may be the D gene (5 bases each). This CDR3 has 14 amino acids. Germline V gene data show CDR1 as LNHDA and CDR2 as SQIVND (reference sequence). Between the trimmed V and J ends, which lost 2 bases and 3 bases, there was a span of 10 bases. CDR3 protein: CASSISLGEETQYF. In nucleotides, the CDR3 is TGTGCCAGTAGTATAAGTTTGGGGGAAGAGACCCAGTACTTC. The full variable domain, rest sourced from reference TRBV19 and TRBJ2-5, is DGGITQSPKYLFRKEGQNVTLSCEQNLNHDAMYWYRQDPGQGLRLIYYSQIVNDFQKGDIAEGYSVSREKKESFPLTVTSAQKNPTAFYLCASSISLGEETQYFGPGTRLLVL.

This clonotype was found a few times. CDR3 sequence: CASSLSSVGTQYF. The CDR3, as DNA: TGCGCCAGCAGCTTGTCCAGCGTAGGGACCCAGTACTTC. The rearrangement links TRBV5-1 to TRBJ2-5; D gene uncertain. Germline loops: CDR1 SGHRS, CDR2 YFSETQ. Trimming took 1 base from V and 7 from J, leaving 11 bases between them. The CDR3 contains 13 residues.

The chain links TRBV11-2 to TRBJ2-1, with D perhaps assigned TRBD1 or TRBD2 (6 bases each). This CDR3 spans 17 amino acids. The ends were cut back, 1 base at V and 8 bases at J, with 21 bases in the middle. The germline CDR1 and CDR2 sequences are SGHAT and FQNNGV. CDR3 in DNA: TGTGCCAGCAGCTTAGGAACGGTGGGGGGCCGTAGGTATGAGCAGTTCTTC. Amino acid sequence: CASSLGTVGGRRYEQFF. Looking up the rest from reference TRBV11-2 and TRBJ2-1 gives the full variable domain: EAGVAQSPRYKIIEKRQSVAFWCNPISGHATLYWYQQILGQGPKLLIQFQNNGVVDDSQLPKDRFSAERLKGVDSTLKIQPAKLEDSAVYLCASSLGTVGGRRYEQFFGPGTRLTVL.

The chain combines TRBV20-1 with TRBJ2-3; D possibly corresponds to TRBD2 (6 bases). V was clipped by 6 bases and J by 1 base, with 14 bases between them. CDR1 and CDR2 from the germline V gene are DFQATT and SNEGSKA (reference sequence). The CDR3 is 14 residues long. CDR3 loop: CSAPPASGTDTQYF. The DNA for the CDR3 is TGCAGTGCCCCCCCGGCTAGCGGCACAGATACGCAGTATTTT.

The rearrangement links TRBV24-1 to TRBJ1-2, with D perhaps matching TRBD1 (6 bases). The CDR3 is 14 amino acids. Germline V CDR1 and CDR2: KGHDR, SFDVKD. Deletions cut 4 bases from V and 4 bases from J, with 12 bases between. CDR3 in DNA: TGTGCCACCAGTGACCCCGGACAGACCTATGGCTACACCTTC. Protein: CATSDPGQTYGYTF.

This chain uses TRBV19 with TRBJ1-1; D is uncertain. In germline, CDR1 is LNHDA, CDR2 SQIVND (reference sequence). V was pared by 3 bases and J by 6 bases, with 8 bases between. CDR3 length equals 12 residues. CDR3 in amino acids: CASSMGTPEAFF. DNA of the CDR3: TGTGCCAGTAGTATGGGCACCCCTGAAGCTTTCTTT.

This clonotype was seen once. The chain employs TRBV10-3 and TRBJ2-7, with TRBD2 matching 12 bases. The CDR3 is made up of 13 amino acids. V lost 10 bases and J lost 3; bases outside the gene matches: 4. Germline V CDR1 and CDR2: ENHRY, SYGVKD. The CDR3: CATELAGGYEQYF. In DNA form, the CDR3 reads TGTGCCACCGAACTAGCGGGGGGCTACGAGCAGTACTTC.

This clonotype was counted a few times. The chain joins TRBV7-3 to TRBJ2-5, with D unresolved. Germline assignment: CDR1 SGHTA and CDR2 FQGTGA. V was pared by 0 bases and J by 7 bases, with 9 bases between. The CDR3 runs 13 residues. CDR3 DNA: TGTGCCAGCAGCTTAACGTCTGGTGGGACCCAGTACTTC. Its translation: CASSLTSGGTQYF.

V usage is TRBV20-1 and J usage is TRBJ1-6, with a possible D match to TRBD1 (6 bases). There are 16 residues in the CDR3. V dropped 0 bases and J dropped 2 bases, with 11 bases sitting between them. Per germline, CDR1 DFQATT and CDR2 SNEGSKA (reference sequence). CDR3 sequence (DNA): TGCAGTGCTAGAGAGGCGGGGGCTGCCTATAATTCACCCCTCCACTTT. It specifies CSAREAGAAYNSPLHF.

The sample holds a few counts of this clonotype. This chain connects TRBV4-3 to TRBJ1-2, with 11 bases aligning to TRBD1. CDR3 length: 19 residues. Losses at the gene ends were 0 bases for V and 5 bases for J; bases not matched to a gene: 14. Looked up from germline, CDR1 is LGHNA and CDR2 is YSLEER. The CDR3 DNA reads TGCGCCAGCAGCCAAGAACCCAGAAACTTTTGGGACAGGGGGTATGGCTACACCTTC. Translated, it gives CASSQEPRNFWDRGYGYTF.

This clonotype occurred a few times. The chain's CDR3 is CATSRLKGQGADGYTF. The CDR3 coding sequence is TGTGCCACCAGCAGACTCAAGGGACAGGGGGCGGATGGCTACACCTTC. The chain employs TRBV15 and TRBJ1-2; 12 bases match TRBD1. The CDR3 has 16 amino acids. V gave up 2 bases and J gave up 6 bases; unmatched junction bases: 7. Germline loops: CDR1 LNHNV, CDR2 YYDKDF (reference sequence). The full variable domain, rest sourced from reference TRBV15 and TRBJ1-2, is DAMVIQNPRYQVTQFGKPVTLSCSQTLNHNVMYWYQQKSSQAPKLLFHYYDKDFNNEADTPDNFQSRRPNTSFCFLDIRSPGLGDTAMYLCATSRLKGQGADGYTFGSGTRLTVV.

There are many counts of this clonotype. J is TRBJ2-2 and V is TRBV7-8; 9 nucleotides agree with TRBD1. Trimming removed 5 bases from V and 5 bases from J; junction bases left unmatched: 6. Per the germline V gene, CDR1 is SGHVS and CDR2 is FQNEAQ. The CDR3 runs 15 residues. CDR3 sequence: CASSPTGGRTGELFF. CDR3 DNA: TGTGCCAGCAGCCCAACAGGGGGCCGGACCGGGGAGCTGTTTTTT.

A few counts support this clonotype. The chain employs TRBV7-9 and TRBJ1-1; 8 bases are shared with TRBD1. The CDR3 contains 15 residues. Losses at the gene ends were 5 bases for V and 3 bases for J; bases not matched to a gene: 8. CDR1 and CDR2 from the germline V gene are SEHNR and FQNEAQ (reference sequence). In nucleotides, the CDR3 is TGTGCCAGCAGCGTATCTGCGGGACAGGACACTGAAGCTTTCTTT. As protein: CASSVSAGQDTEAFF.